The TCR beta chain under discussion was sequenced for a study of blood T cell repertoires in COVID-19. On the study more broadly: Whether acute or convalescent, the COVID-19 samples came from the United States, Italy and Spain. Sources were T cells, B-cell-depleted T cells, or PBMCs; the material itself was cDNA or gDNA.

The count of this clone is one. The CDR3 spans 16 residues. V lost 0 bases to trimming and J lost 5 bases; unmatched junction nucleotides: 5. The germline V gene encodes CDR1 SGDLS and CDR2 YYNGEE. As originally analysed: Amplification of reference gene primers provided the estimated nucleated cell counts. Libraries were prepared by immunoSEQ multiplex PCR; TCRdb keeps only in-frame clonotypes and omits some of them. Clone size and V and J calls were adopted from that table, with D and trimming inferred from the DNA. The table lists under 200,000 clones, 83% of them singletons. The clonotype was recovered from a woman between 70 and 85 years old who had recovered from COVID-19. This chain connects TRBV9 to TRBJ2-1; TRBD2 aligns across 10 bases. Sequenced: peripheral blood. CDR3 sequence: CASSVAGLAGDNEQFF. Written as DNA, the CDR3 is TGTGCCAGCAGCGTAGCAGGGCTAGCGGGGGACAATGAGCAGTTCTTC. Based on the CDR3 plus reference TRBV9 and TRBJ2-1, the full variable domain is DSGVTQTPKHLITATGQRVTLRCSPRSGDLSVYWYQQSLDQGLQFLIQYYNGEERAKGNILERFSAQQFPDLHSELNLSSLELGDSALYFCASSVAGLAGDNEQFFGPGTRLTVL.